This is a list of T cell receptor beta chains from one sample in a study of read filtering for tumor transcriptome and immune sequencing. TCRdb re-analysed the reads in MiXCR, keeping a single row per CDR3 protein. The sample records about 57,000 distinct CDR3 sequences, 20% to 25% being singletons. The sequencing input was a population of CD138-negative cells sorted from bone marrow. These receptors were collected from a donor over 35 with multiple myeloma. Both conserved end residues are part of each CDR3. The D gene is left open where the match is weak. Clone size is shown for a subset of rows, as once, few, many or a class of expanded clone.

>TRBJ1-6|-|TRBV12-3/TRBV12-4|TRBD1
TGTGCCAGCACAGGGGGACCCGGTTCACCCCTCCACTTT
CASTGGPGSPLHF
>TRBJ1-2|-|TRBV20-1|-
TGCAGTGCCGCATTGGGAGACTATGGCTACACCTTC
CSAALGDYGYTF
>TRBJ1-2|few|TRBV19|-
TGTGCCAGTAGTATAGGGGACCTACCCTCTATGCGCTACACCTTC
CASSIGDLPSMRYTF
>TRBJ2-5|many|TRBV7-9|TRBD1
TGTGCCAGCAGCCCTACCAGGGGGCAATTAGAGACCCAGTACTTC
CASSPTRGQLETQYF
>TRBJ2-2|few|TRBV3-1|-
TGTGCCAGCAGCCCCCAGGGTTCTCCCGGGGAGCTGTTTTTT
CASSPQGSPGELFF
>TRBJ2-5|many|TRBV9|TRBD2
TGTGCCAGCAGTCCGAGCGGGGACCGAGGGACCCAGTACTTC
CASSPSGDRGTQYF
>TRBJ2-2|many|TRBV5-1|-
TGCGCCAGCAGCTCGGGACAAGAACCCACCGGGGAGCTGTTTTTT
CASSSGQEPTGELFF
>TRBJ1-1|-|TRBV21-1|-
TGTGCCAGCAGCAAAATTAGGAACAGGGAAGCTTTCTTT
CASSKIRNREAFF
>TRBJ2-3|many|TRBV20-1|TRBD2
TGCAGTGCCCACCACCGGGAGGCTGGAGATACGCAGTATTTT
CSAHHREAGDTQYF
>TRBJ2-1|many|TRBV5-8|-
TGTGCCAGCAGCTTGGTCAAGCCCAATGAGCAGTTCTTC
CASSLVKPNEQFF
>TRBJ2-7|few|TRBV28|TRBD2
TGTGCCAGCAGGGGGGGGGGGAACACCTACGAGCAGTACTTC
CASRGGGNTYEQYF
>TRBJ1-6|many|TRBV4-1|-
TGCGCCAGCAGCCAAGTTGACCTCGTTCCGGGTAATTCACCCCTCCACTTT
CASSQVDLVPGNSPLHF
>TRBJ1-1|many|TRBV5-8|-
TGTGCCAGCAGCTTGGAGGTCTTGAACACTGAAGCTTTCTTT
CASSLEVLNTEAFF
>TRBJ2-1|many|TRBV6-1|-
TGTGCCAGCAGTAAGACTAGTCTCTCCTACAATGAGCAGTTCTTC
CASSKTSLSYNEQFF
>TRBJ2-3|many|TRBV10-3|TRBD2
TGTGCCATCAGTGAGTGGGGACTAACGAACACAGATACGCAGTATTTT
CAISEWGLTNTDTQYF
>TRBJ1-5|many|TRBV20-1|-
TGCAGTGCTAGCGCCCTGGGCAGGGAAACTCAGCCCCAGCATTTT
CSASALGRETQPQHF
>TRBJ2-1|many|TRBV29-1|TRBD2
TGCAGCGTTGGGACTAGCGGATACAATGAGCAGTTCTTC
CSVGTSGYNEQFF
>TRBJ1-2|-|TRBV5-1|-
TGCGCCAGCAGCTTGGACCGGACGCCGTCTGGCTACACCTTC
CASSLDRTPSGYTF
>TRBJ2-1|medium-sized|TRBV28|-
TGTGCCAGCAGTCCCTCGAGCAGGGGCACCTACAATGAGCAGTTCTTC
CASSPSSRGTYNEQFF
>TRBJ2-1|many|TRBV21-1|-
TGTGCCAGCACCTCCAGGGGTCACCAATGCAATGAGCAGTTCTTC
CASTSRGHQCNEQFF
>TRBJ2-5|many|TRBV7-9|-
TGTGCCAGCAGCCCCCGGGACACGGGATTGGAGACCCAGTACTTC
CASSPRDTGLETQYF
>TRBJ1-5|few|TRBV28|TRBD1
TGTGCCAGCAGTCCACTCAAGACAGGGGCTCAACAGCCCCAGCATTTT
CASSPLKTGAQQPQHF
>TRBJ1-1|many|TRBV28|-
TGTGCCAGCAGTTTATTTGACACTGAAGCTTTCTTT
CASSLFDTEAFF
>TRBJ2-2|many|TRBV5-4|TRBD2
TGTGCCAGCAGCGTTAGCGGGGGGGCTGTCGGGGAGCTGTTTTTT
CASSVSGGAVGELFF
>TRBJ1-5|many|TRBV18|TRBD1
TGTGCCAGCTCGCGACAGGGGGCGCTTAGTAGCAATCAGCCCCAGCATTTT
CASSRQGALSSNQPQHF
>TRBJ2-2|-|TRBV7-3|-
TGTGCCGTCATGTCCGGGGAGCTGTTTTTT
CAVMSGELFF
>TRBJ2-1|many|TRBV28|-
TGTGCCAGCAGTTTCGTGGACAGACCCTTCAATGAGCAGTTCTTC
CASSFVDRPFNEQFF
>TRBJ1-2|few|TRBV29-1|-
TGCAGCGTTGAAACTGGGCAGGGGTACCATGGCTACACCTTC
CSVETGQGYHGYTF
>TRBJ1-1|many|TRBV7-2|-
TGTGCCAGTTCTTACACTGAAGCTTTCTTT
CASSYTEAFF
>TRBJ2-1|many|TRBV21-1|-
TGTGCCAGCAGCAAAGGACAGGGGGCGCAAAATAGGAAGTTCTTC
CASSKGQGAQNRKFF
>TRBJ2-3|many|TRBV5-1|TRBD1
TGCGCCAGCAGCTTGGGGACAGGGGGCAGAGATACGCAGTATTTT
CASSLGTGGRDTQYF
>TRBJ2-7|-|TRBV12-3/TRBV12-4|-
TGTGCCAGCAGTTTGGAGCACTACGAGCAGTACTTC
CASSLEHYEQYF
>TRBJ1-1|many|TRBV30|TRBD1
TGTGCCTCGAAGACAGGGGGATGGACTGAAGCTTTCTTT
CASKTGGWTEAFF
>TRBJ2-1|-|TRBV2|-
TGTGGCAGCAGCGATCTTGTGGGCTTTTCTTTCTTC
CGSSDLVGFSFF
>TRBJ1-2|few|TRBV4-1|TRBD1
TGCGCCAGCACCCCGAGGGGGGCCCAGGGGGCCTATGGCTACACCTTC
CASTPRGAQGAYGYTF
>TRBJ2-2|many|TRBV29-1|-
TGCAGCGTTGAGGTTTCCAGGGGAACCGGGGAGCTGTTTTTT
CSVEVSRGTGELFF
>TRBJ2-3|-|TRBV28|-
TGTGCCAGCAAGGAGTCGGGCACAGCTACGCAGTATTTT
CASKESGTATQYF
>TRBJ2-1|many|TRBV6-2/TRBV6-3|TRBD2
TGTGCCAGCAGTTACTCGGAGCGGGGCTACAATGAGCAGTTCTTC
CASSYSERGYNEQFF
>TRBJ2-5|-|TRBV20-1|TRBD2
TGCAGTGCTAGAGTCGGGGGGGGGGAGACCCAGTACTTC
CSARVGGGETQYF
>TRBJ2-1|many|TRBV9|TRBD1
TGTGCCAGCAGCCTTAGAGGGGACAGGGCCGACAATGAGCAGTTCTTC
CASSLRGDRADNEQFF
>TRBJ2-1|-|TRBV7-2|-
TGTGCCAGCAGCTCCCCGGATAATGAGCAGTTCTTC
CASSSPDNEQFF
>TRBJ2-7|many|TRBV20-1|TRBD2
TGCAGTGCCCTCCATAGCGGGACCGCCTACGAGCAGTACTTC
CSALHSGTAYEQYF
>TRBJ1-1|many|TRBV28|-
TGTGCCAGCAGTTCGGGGGTCCGTGAGACTGAAGCTTTCTTT
CASSSGVRETEAFF
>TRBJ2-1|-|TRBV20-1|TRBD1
TGCGGTGCTATCCGACAGGGGGATGGGCAGTTCTTC
CGAIRQGDGQFF
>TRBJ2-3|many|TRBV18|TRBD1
TGTGCCAGCTCACCCCCGGGACAGGGAGGCGCAGATACGCAGTATTTT
CASSPPGQGGADTQYF
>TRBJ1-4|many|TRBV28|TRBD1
TGTGCCAGCAGCGGGGGACAGGCTAATGAAAAACTGTTTTTT
CASSGGQANEKLFF
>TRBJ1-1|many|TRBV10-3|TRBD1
TGTGCCATCAAGACGGACAGGGGCGTAAGTGAAGCTTTCTTT
CAIKTDRGVSEAFF
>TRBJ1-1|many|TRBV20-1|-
TGCAGTGCCGCCAGGGGTGGAAACACTGAAGCTTTCTTT
CSAARGGNTEAFF
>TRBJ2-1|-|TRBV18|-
TGTGCCAGCTCCTCGCCGGCCAACACCTACAATAAGCAGTTCTTC
CASSSPANTYNKQFF
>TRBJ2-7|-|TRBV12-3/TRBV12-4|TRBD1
TGTGCCAGCAGCCGCTGGGACAGGGGGCACGAGCAGTACTTC
CASSRWDRGHEQYF